This T cell receptor (beta chain) was sequenced in a study of T cells after posttransplantation cyclophosphamide. The protocol was immunoSEQ multiplex PCR, while the TCRdb copy is restricted to in-frame clones and leaves out a portion. The repertoire holds thousands of clones, with just over 95% as singletons. This clone was detected once. No antigen is known for it. The study, taken as a whole, reports: Later blood repertoires were often dominated by clones from the donor CD8+ memory compartment. TRB overlap between skin or GI tissue T cells and blood was limited.

The related graft donor's blood sample was taken on the day of bone marrow donation. The naive gate required viable CD3+CD4+ or CD3+CD8+ cells with CCR7+CD45RA+CD45RO-CD95-CD27+CD28+ phenotype. This CDR3 is 15 amino acids long. The J segment lost 4 bases and the V segment lost 3 bases, leaving 4 bases of the junction unmatched. The germline CDR1 and CDR2 sequences are LNHDA and SQIVND (reference sequence). Input material: naive CD8+ T cells sorted from PBMCs. The V call is TRBV19, the J call TRBJ2-3; the match to TRBD2 covers 10 bases. The sequence derives from a middle-aged man in good health, CMV-negative, and a related stem cell transplant donor. The CDR3 DNA reads TGTGCCAGTAGTATGATGAGCGGGGGGGCAGATACGCAGTATTTT. It encodes CASSMMSGGADTQYF.